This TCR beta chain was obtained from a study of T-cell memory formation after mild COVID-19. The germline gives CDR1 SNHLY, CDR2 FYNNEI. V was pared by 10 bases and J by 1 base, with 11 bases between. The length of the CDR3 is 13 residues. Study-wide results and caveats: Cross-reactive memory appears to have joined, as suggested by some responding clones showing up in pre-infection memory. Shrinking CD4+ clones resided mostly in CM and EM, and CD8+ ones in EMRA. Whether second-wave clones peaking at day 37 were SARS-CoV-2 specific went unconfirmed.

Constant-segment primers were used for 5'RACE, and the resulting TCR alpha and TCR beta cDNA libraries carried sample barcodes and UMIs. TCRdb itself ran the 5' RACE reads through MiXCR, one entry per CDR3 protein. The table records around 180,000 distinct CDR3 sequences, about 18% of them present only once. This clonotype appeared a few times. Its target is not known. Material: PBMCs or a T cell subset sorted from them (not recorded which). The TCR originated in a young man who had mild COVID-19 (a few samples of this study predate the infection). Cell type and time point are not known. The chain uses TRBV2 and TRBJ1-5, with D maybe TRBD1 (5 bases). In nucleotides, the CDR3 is TGTGCCACCCAAGGGGAAAGCAATCAGCCCCAGCATTTT. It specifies CATQGESNQPQHF.